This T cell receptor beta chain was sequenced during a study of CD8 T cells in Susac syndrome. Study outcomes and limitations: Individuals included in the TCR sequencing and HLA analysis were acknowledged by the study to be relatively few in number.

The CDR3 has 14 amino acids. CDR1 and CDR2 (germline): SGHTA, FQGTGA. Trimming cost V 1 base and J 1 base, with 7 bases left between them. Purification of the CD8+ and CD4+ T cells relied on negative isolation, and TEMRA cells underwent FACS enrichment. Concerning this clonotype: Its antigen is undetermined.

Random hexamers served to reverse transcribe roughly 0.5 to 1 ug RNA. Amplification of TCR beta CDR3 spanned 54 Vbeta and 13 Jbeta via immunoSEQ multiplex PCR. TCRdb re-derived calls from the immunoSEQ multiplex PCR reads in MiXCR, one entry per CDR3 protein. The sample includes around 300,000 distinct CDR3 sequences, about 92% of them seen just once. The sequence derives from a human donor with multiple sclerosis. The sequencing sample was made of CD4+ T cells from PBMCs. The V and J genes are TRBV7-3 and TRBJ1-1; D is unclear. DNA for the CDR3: TGTGCCAGCAGCTTAAACAGTAAGAACACTGAAGCTTTCTTT. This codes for CASSLNSKNTEAFF. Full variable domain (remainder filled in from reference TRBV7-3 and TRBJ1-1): GAGVSQTPSNKVTEKGKYVELRCDPISGHTALYWYRQSLGQGPEFLIYFQGTGAADDSGLPNDRFFAVRPEGSVSTLKIQRTERGDSAVYLCASSLNSKNTEAFFGQGTRLTVV.